This record concerns one T cell receptor beta chain sequence. This sample is part of a study of blood T cell repertoires in COVID-19. Study at large: Specimens from acute and convalescent COVID-19 originated in the United States, Italy and Spain. PBMCs, B-cell-depleted T cells, or T cells provided the cDNA or gDNA that made up the material.

In the authors' methods: From reference gene primer amplification, estimates of nucleated cell counts were derived. The data were produced by immunoSEQ multiplex PCR, yet TCRdb's version contains in-frame clones alone and is incomplete. That table supplies the V and J calls and clone size; D and trimming were determined from the DNA. The sample lists about 150,000 clones, over 60% occurring once. The length of the CDR3 is 13 residues. Germline loops: CDR1 SQVTM, CDR2 ANQGSEA. V lost 6 bases and J 3 bases, leaving 11 bases between the germline ends. The TCR was taken from a woman older than 75 with acute or convalescent COVID-19. The rearrangement joins TRBV29-1 to TRBJ1-4, with D perhaps TRBD1 (6 bases). Sequencing was performed on peripheral blood. The CDR3 bases are TGCAGCGTCGGACAGTCCTCTAATGAAAAACTGTTTTTT. Translation: CSVGQSSNEKLFF.